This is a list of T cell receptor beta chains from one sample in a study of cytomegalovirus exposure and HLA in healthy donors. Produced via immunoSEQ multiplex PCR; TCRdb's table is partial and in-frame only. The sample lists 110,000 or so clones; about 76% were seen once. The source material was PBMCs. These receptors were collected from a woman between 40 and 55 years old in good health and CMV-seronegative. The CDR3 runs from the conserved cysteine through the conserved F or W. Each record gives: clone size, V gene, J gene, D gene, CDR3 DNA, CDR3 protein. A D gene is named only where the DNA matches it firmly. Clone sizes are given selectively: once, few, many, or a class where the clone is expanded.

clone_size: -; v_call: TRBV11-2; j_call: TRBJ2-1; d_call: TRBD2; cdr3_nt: TGTGCCAGCAGCTTAGTTCCGGGGGGTTCAGGGTACAATGAGCAGTTCTTC; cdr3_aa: CASSLVPGGSGYNEQFF
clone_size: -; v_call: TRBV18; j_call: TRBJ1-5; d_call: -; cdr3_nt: TGTGCCAGCTCACCACCGGGGGGTGGACAGCCCCAGCATTTT; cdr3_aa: CASSPPGGGQPQHF
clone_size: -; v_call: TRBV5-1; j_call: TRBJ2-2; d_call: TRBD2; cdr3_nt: TGCGCCAGCAGCCAACTAGCGGGGGGGCCCTCCGGGGAGCTGTTTTTT; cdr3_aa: CASSQLAGGPSGELFF
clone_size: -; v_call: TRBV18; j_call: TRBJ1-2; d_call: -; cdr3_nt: TGTGCCAGCTCACCACCGCCGTCACGGGGTTTCTATGGCTACACCTTC; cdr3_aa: CASSPPPSRGFYGYTF
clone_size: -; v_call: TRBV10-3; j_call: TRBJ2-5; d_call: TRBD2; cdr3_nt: TGTGCCATCAGTGACCAGCGGGAGGGGCCCAGATTGGAGACCCAGTACTTC; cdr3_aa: CAISDQREGPRLETQYF
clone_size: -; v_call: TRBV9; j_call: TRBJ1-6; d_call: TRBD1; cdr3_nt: TGTGCCAGCAGCCGGGACAGGGTTAATTCACCCCTCCACTTT; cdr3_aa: CASSRDRVNSPLHF
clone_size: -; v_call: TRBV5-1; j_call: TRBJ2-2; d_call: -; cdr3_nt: TGCGCCAGCAGCTTGATAACGGTGAACACCGGGGAGCTGTTTTTT; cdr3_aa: CASSLITVNTGELFF
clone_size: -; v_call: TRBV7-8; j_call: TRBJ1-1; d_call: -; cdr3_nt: TGTGCCAGCAGTCCGGGGGGGATGAACACTGAAGCTTTCTTT; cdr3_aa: CASSPGGMNTEAFF
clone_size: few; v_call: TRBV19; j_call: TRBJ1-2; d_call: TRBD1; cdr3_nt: TGTGCCAGTAGTAGAGTATCGGGACAGGGAAGTGGCTACACCTTC; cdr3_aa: CASSRVSGQGSGYTF
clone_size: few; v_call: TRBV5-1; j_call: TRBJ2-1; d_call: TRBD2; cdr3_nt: TGCGCCAGCAGCTTGCCACTTAGCAGGACTAGCGGGACCCGCTCCTACAATGAGCAGTTCTTC; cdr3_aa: CASSLPLSRTSGTRSYNEQFF
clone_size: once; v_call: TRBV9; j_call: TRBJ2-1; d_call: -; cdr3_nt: TGTGCCAGCAGCGTAGCTCGGGGGAGTGAGCAGTTCTTC; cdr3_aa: CASSVARGSEQFF
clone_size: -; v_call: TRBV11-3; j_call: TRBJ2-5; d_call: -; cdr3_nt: TGTGCCAGCAGCTTAGGGACGGGACAGCGGGGGGAGACCCAGTACTTC; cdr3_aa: CASSLGTGQRGETQYF
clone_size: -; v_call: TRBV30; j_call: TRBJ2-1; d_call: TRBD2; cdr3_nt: TGTGCCTGGAGTGTGGACAGACTAGCGAGTGAGCAGTTCTTC; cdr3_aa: CAWSVDRLASEQFF
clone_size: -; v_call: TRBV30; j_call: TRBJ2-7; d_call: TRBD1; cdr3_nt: TGTGCCTGGAGTGTAGGTACCGGGACAGGGGGTAGCGAGCAGTACTTC; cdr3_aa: CAWSVGTGTGGSEQYF
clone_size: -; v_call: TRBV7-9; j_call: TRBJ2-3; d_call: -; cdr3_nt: TGTGCCAGCAGCCTAAGTATGGGGGGAACAGATACGCAGTATTTT; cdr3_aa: CASSLSMGGTDTQYF
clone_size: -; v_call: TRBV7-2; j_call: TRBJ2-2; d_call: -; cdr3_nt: TGTGCCAGCAGCCTCGGGACCGGGGAGCTGTTTTTT; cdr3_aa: CASSLGTGELFF
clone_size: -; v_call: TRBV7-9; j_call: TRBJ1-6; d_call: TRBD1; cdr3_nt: TGTGCCAGCAGCCAGACAGGGAACCATTCACCCCTCCACTTT; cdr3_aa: CASSQTGNHSPLHF
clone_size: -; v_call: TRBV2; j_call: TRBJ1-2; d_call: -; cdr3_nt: TGTGCCAGCAGTGGTGATCCCCCCGGGGGCTACACCTTC; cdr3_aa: CASSGDPPGGYTF
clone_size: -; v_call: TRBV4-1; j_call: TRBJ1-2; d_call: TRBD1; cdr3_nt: TGCGCCAGCAGCCCGAGACAGGGTTCTGGCTACACCTTC; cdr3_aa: CASSPRQGSGYTF
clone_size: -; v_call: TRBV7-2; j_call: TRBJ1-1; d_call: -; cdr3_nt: TGTGCCAGCAGCTTAGTTGGGCGAGAAGCTTTCTTT; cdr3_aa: CASSLVGREAFF
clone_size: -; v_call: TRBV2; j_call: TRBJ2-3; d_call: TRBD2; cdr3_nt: TGTGCCAGCAGTGCTAGCGGGGGAGGTACGCAGTATTTT; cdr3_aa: CASSASGGGTQYF
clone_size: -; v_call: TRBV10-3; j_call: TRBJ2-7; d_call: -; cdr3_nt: TGTGCCATCAGTGAGTATGGGGGGGGCGACGAGCAGTACTTC; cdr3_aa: CAISEYGGGDEQYF
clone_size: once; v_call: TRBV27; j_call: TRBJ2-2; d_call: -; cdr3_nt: TGTGCCAGCAGTCTCCTTCCGGGACTTAACACCGGGGAGCTGTTTTTT; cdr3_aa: CASSLLPGLNTGELFF
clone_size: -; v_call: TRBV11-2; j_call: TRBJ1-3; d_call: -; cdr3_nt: TGTGCCAGCAGCCTCTCCCGGGGGGTTGGAAACACCATATATTTT; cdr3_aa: CASSLSRGVGNTIYF
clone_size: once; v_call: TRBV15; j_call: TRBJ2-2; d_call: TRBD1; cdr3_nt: TGTGCCACCAGCAGAGATAAGTGGGGACAGAGTAACCACGGGGAGCTGTTTTTT; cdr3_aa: CATSRDKWGQSNHGELFF
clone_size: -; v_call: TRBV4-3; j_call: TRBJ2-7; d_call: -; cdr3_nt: TGCGCCAGCAGCCAATTCAGGGGCTACGAGCAGTACTTC; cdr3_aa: CASSQFRGYEQYF
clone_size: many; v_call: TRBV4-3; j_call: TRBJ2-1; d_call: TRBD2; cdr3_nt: TGCGCCAGCAGCCAAGATCCGGGAGGCTCCTACAATGAGCAGTTCTTC; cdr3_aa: CASSQDPGGSYNEQFF
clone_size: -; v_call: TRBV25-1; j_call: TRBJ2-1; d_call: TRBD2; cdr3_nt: TGTGCCAGCAGTGAATCTGGGCTAGCGGGGTACAATGAGCAGTTCTTC; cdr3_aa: CASSESGLAGYNEQFF
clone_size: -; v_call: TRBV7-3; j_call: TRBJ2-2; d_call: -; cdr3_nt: TGTGCCAGCAGCCCAACGGACACCGGGGAGCTGTTTTTT; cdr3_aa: CASSPTDTGELFF
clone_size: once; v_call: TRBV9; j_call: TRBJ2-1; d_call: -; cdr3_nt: TGTGCCAGCAGCGTATCAGGGGTTGTCCCTACCTACAATGAGCAGTTCTTC; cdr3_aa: CASSVSGVVPTYNEQFF
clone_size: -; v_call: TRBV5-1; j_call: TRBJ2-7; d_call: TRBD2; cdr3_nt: TGCGCCAGCAGCATCGGGACTAGCGGCGTAGACAGGGTCTACGAGCAGTACTTC; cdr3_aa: CASSIGTSGVDRVYEQYF
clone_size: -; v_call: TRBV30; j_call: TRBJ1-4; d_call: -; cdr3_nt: TGTGCCTGGAGTGTAAAACGGAGAACTAATGAAAAACTGTTTTTT; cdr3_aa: CAWSVKRRTNEKLFF
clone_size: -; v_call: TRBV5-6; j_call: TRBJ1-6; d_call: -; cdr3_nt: TGTGCCAGCAGCTTAGCGAATTCACCCCTCCACTTT; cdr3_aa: CASSLANSPLHF
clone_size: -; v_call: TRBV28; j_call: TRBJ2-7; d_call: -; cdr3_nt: TGTGCCAGCAGCTCTCGTTTTGCCGAGCAGTACTTC; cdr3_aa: CASSSRFAEQYF
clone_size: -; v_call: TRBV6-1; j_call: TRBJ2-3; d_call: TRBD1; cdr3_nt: TGTGCCAGCAGTGGGCGGACAGGGAGCACAGATACGCAGTATTTT; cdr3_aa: CASSGRTGSTDTQYF
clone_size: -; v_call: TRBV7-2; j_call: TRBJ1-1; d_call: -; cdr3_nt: TGTGCCAGCAGCTACGGGACTGTGAACACTGAAGCTTTCTTT; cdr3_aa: CASSYGTVNTEAFF
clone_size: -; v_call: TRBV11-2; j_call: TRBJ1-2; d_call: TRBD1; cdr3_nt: TGTGCCAGCAGGCCCGGGACAGCCGATTATGGCTACACCTTC; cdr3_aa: CASRPGTADYGYTF
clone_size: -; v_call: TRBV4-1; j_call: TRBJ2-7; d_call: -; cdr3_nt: TGCGCCAGCAGCCCAGGGCCACAACCAACCTACGAGCAGTACTTC; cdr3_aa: CASSPGPQPTYEQYF
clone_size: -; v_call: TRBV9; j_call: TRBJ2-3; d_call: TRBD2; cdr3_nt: TGTGCCAGCAGCGTAGGACTAGCGGGAGGGGGATCAGATACGCAGTATTTT; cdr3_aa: CASSVGLAGGGSDTQYF
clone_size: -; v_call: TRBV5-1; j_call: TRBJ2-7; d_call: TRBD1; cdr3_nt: TGCGCCAGCAACCCACGGGACAGTTACGAGCAGTACTTC; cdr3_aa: CASNPRDSYEQYF
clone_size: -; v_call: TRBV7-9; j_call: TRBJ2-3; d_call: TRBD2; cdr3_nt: TGTGCCAGCAGCCGACTAGCGGGGGGCCAGGGCACAGATACGCAGTATTTT; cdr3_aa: CASSRLAGGQGTDTQYF
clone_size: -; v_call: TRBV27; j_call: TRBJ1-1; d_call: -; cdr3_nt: TGTGCCAGCAGTTACCGCCCGATCCAGGGCATGAACACTGAAGCTTTCTTT; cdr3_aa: CASSYRPIQGMNTEAFF
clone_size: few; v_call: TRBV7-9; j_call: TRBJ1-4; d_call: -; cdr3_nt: TGTGCCAGCAGCTTAGTGGCAGCAACTAATGAAAAACTGTTTTTT; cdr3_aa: CASSLVAATNEKLFF
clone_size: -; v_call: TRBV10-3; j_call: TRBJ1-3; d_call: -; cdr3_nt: TGTGCCATCAGTGTAGTTTCCTCTGGAAACACCATATATTTT; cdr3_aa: CAISVVSSGNTIYF
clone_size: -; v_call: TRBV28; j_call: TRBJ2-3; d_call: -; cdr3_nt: TGTGCCAGCAGTTCCTACAGGAAAAAAACAGATACGCAGTATTTT; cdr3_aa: CASSSYRKKTDTQYF
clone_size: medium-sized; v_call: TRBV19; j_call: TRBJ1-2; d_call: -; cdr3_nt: TGTGCCAGTAGTACCGGGTTTGGGGCGCCCACCTTC; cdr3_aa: CASSTGFGAPTF
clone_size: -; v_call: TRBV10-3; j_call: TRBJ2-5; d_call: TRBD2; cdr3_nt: TGTGCCATCAGTGAGTCAGGAATAGCGGGAGAGACCCAGTACTTC; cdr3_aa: CAISESGIAGETQYF
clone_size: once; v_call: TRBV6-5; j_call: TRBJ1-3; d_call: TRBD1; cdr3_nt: TGTGCCAGCAGCCAGGACAGGGGGTTTGGAAACACCATATATTTT; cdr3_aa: CASSQDRGFGNTIYF
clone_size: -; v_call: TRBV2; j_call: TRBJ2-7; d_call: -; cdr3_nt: TGTGCCAGCAAGAGGGCAGGGGAAACCTACGAGCAGTACTTC; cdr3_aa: CASKRAGETYEQYF
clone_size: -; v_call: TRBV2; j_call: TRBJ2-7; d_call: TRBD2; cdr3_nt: TGTGCCAGCACCCGCGTGGAGCGGGGGGCGCTAGCCTACGAGCAGTACTTC; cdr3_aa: CASTRVERGALAYEQYF
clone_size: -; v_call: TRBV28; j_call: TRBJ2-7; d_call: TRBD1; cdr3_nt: TGTGCCAGCAGTGTTACCGGGACAGGGTGCGAGCAGTACTTC; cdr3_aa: CASSVTGTGCEQYF
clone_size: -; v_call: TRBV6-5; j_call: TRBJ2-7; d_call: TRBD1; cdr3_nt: TGTGCCAGCAGTCTAAGACAGGGTCAGATCGAGCAGTACTTC; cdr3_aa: CASSLRQGQIEQYF
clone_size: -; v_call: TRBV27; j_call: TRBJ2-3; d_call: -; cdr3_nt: TGTGCCAGCAGCTTAACAGGGATATGGACAGATACGCAGTATTTT; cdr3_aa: CASSLTGIWTDTQYF
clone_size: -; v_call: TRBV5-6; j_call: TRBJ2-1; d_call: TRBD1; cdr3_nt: TGTGCCAGCAGCGTAGGCGGGACAGGGACAAATGAGCAGTTCTTC; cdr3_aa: CASSVGGTGTNEQFF
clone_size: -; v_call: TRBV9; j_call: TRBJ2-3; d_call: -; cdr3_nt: TGTGCCAGCAGCGTAGAGTTACAGGGTTTTGGCACGCAGTATTTT; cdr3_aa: CASSVELQGFGTQYF
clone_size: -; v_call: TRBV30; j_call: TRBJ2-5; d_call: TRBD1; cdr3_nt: TGTGCCTGGAGGGGACAGGGACAAGAGACCCAGTACTTC; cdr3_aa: CAWRGQGQETQYF